These 22 T cell receptor beta chains were sequenced from one sample in a study of T cells after posttransplantation cyclophosphamide. The repertoire was sequenced with immunoSEQ multiplex PCR; TCRdb's copy has only in-frame clones and lacks some. Observed in the sample are 23,000 or so clones, none of them singletons. The specimen was PBMCs. These receptors were taken from a woman aged 55-75 years in good health, CMV-negative, and a related stem cell transplant donor.

This clone was recorded at least ten times. The rearrangement uses TRBV28 and TRBJ2-2; weak D call: TRBD2 (6 bases). The CDR3 contains 17 residues. Germline lookup yields CDR1 MDHEN and CDR2 SYDVKM. V lost 1 base to trimming and J lost 6 bases, with 18 bases between them. The CDR3 sequence: CASSLFGMGLGAGELFF. CDR3 nucleotides: TGTGCCAGCAGTTTATTCGGTATGGGACTCGGGGCCGGGGAGCTGTTTTTT.

This clone was detected ten times or more. This rearrangement joins TRBV5-1 to TRBJ2-2, with D maybe TRBD2 (5 bases). Trimming removed 4 bases at V and 4 bases at J, with 11 bases between. This CDR3 spans 14 amino acids. Germline V CDR1 and CDR2: SGHRS, YFSETQ. The CDR3 sequence is CASSLAVSTGELFF. The CDR3 bases are TGCGCCAGCAGCCTAGCCGTATCCACCGGGGAGCTGTTTTTT.

This clone was picked up many times. The chain couples TRBV2 to TRBJ2-4; TRBD2 agrees at 9 bases. The CDR3 sequence is 13 residues long. Germline-derived CDR1 and CDR2 are SNHLY and FYNNEI. The trim removed 10 bases at V and 10 bases at J, leaving 11 bases unmatched. CDR3 DNA: TGTGCCACCCAGGGACTAGCAGAGGGTATTCAGTACTTC. Its translation is CATQGLAEGIQYF.

Ten or more counts support this clone. The rearrangement joins TRBV6-6 to TRBJ1-6; 9 bases line up with TRBD1. This CDR3 comprises 16 residues. The V segment lost 0 bases and the J segment 9 bases; nucleotides outside the gene matches: 6. CDR1 and CDR2 from the germline V gene are MNHNY and SVGAGI (reference sequence). CDR3 nucleotide sequence: TGTGCCAGCAGTTACTCGGTGGACAGGGGCCGTTCACCCCTCCACTTT. Translating it yields CASSYSVDRGRSPLHF.

This clone was observed many times. This chain links TRBV2 with TRBJ1-5; TRBD1 matches at 11 bases. The CDR3 has 14 residues. The V and J ends lost 4 bases and 11 bases, in that order; junction bases with no gene match: 7. Per the germline V gene, CDR1 is SNHLY and CDR2 is FYNNEI. The CDR3 loop reads CASSVGQGAPTQHF. CDR3 bases: TGTGCCAGCAGTGTAGGACAGGGGGCTCCGACCCAGCATTTT.

This clone was observed many times. The V call is TRBV28, the J call TRBJ2-7, with D tentatively TRBD2 (5 bases). The CDR3 spans 14 residues. Germline V lookup: CDR1 MDHEN, CDR2 SYDVKM. Trimming removed 6 bases at V and 2 bases at J, with 14 bases between. DNA of the CDR3: TGTGCCAGCAGAAGGGAGTTCGCGGCCTACGAGCAGTACTTC. Residues: CASRREFAAYEQYF.

In this sample, this clone turned up many times. The J gene is TRBJ2-2, the V gene TRBV4-1; weak D call: TRBD2 (5 bases). Trimming left V 0 bases short and J 7 bases short, with 9 bases between. There are 14 residues in the CDR3. Germline CDR1 and CDR2: MGHRA and YSYEKL. CDR3 in amino acids: CASSQEGGYGELFF. As DNA, the CDR3 is TGCGCCAGCAGCCAAGAGGGCGGGTACGGGGAGCTGTTTTTT.

This clone was seen many times. The CDR3 bases are TGCGCCAGCAGCCAATCTGTTGGGACTAGCTTTTACGAGCAGTACTTC. Residues: CASSQSVGTSFYEQYF. The chain links TRBV4-3 to TRBJ2-7; TRBD2 matches 9 bases. With 2 bases clipped from V and 4 bases from J, the junction kept 9 bases outside the gene matches. This CDR3 contains 16 residues. The germline CDR1 and CDR2 sequences are LGHNA and YSLEER.

This clone was observed at least ten times. The V call is TRBV6-5, the J call TRBJ1-4, with 9 positions matching TRBD1. Germline V CDR1 and CDR2: MNHEY, SVGAGI. The ends lost 6 bases at V and 5 bases at J; junction bases unmatched: 4. The CDR3 consists of 14 residues. CDR3 region: CASSPGTGNEKLFF. DNA for the CDR3: TGTGCCAGCAGCCCCGGGACAGGGAATGAAAAACTGTTTTTT.

This clone appeared many times. A junction boundary mismatches the germline segment, possibly from a read error. The chain employs TRBV9 and TRBJ1-1; no clear D gene. This CDR3 has 13 residues. CDR1 and CDR2 from the germline V gene are SGDLS and YYNGEE. CDR3 sequence: CASSVHPNSEAFF. The DNA of the CDR3 is TGTGCCAGCAGCGTTCACCCCAACAGTGAAGCTTTCTTT. The variable domain in full, completed from reference TRBV9 and TRBJ1-1, reads DSGVTQTPKHLITATGQRVTLRCSPRSGDLSVYWYQQSLDQGLQFLIQYYNGEERAKGNILERFSAQQFPDLHSELNLSSLELGDSALYFCASSVHPNSEAFFGQGTRLTVV.

The gene calls are TRBV2 and TRBJ2-1, with 11 positions matching TRBD2. Germline assignment: CDR1 SNHLY and CDR2 FYNNEI. The CDR3 contains 15 residues. V was clipped by 7 bases and J by 0 bases; unmatched bases: 2. The CDR3 reads CASTTSGSSYNEQFF. The CDR3 DNA sequence: TGTGCCAGCACCACTAGCGGGAGCTCCTACAATGAGCAGTTCTTC.

This clone was counted a few times. The gene calls are TRBV4-2 and TRBJ2-5; tentatively, D is TRBD2 (6 bases). With 5 bases removed from V and 4 bases from J, the gap between germline ends came to 8 bases. Germline V lookup: CDR1 LGHNA, CDR2 YNFKEQ. The CDR3 is 12 residues long. CDR3 sequence reads: CASSVGGETQYF. The CDR3 nucleotides are TGTGCCAGCAGCGTGGGGGGAGAGACCCAGTACTTC.

At least ten counts were recorded for this clone. The V gene is TRBV15, the J gene TRBJ2-1, with 8 bases lining up with TRBD1. With V trimmed by 5 bases and J by 4 bases, 1 base remained unmatched. The CDR3 covers 13 residues. Per the germline V gene, CDR1 is LNHNV and CDR2 is YYDKDF (reference sequence). CDR3 DNA sequence: TGTGCCACCAGCCGACAGGGGTACAATGAGCAGTTCTTC. Amino acids: CATSRQGYNEQFF.

This clone was detected many times. The V and J genes are TRBV21-1 and TRBJ2-2; the table's D call, TRBD1, was not checked against the DNA. TRBV21-1 is a pseudogene segment. The CDR3 is 15 amino acids. The CDR3 coding sequence is TGTGCCAGCAGCCAGGGAAGATTAGAGACCGGGGAGCTGTTTTTT. It encodes CASSQGRLETGELFF.

This clone was found many times. The chain uses TRBV9 and TRBJ1-4, with D unclear. This CDR3 has 14 amino acids. Trimming pared 5 bases from V and 0 bases from J, leaving 8 bases between. Looked up from germline, CDR1 is SGDLS and CDR2 is YYNGEE. CDR3 sequence: CASSRSTTNEKLFF. Written as DNA, the CDR3 is TGTGCCAGCAGTCGGTCCACAACTAATGAAAAACTGTTTTTT.

This clone was recorded at least ten times. The chain links TRBV7-9 to TRBJ1-2; maybe TRBD1 (6 bases). This CDR3 comprises 16 residues. Deletions cut 0 bases from V and 8 bases from J, with 19 bases between. CDR1 and CDR2 (germline): SEHNR, FQNEAQ (reference sequence). The CDR3 protein is CASSLAQYRDPRGYTF. Written as DNA, the CDR3 is TGTGCCAGCAGCTTAGCCCAATACAGGGATCCTAGGGGCTACACCTTC.

This clone occurred many times. The rearrangement joins TRBV29-1 to TRBJ1-1, with 9 bases that match TRBD1. The germline V gene encodes CDR1 SQVTM and CDR2 ANQGSEA. CDR3 length: 12 amino acids. The V and J ends lost 5 bases and 4 bases, in that order; junction bases with no gene match: 2. CDR3 protein: CSVRQGGTEAFF. DNA for the CDR3: TGCAGCGTTCGACAGGGGGGCACTGAAGCTTTCTTT.

This clone was recorded a few times. The V and J genes are TRBV15 and TRBJ1-1; D is perhaps TRBD1 (6 bases). Germline CDR1 reads LNHNV; CDR2 reads YYDKDF (reference sequence). CDR3 length equals 16 residues. Trimming pared 0 bases from V and 5 bases from J, leaving 16 bases between. The CDR3 sequence is CATSRDPVQGKTEAFF. CDR3 coding DNA: TGTGCCACCAGCAGAGACCCGGTTCAGGGGAAGACTGAAGCTTTCTTT.

This chain connects TRBV9 to TRBJ2-3, with 8 bases identical to TRBD1. CDR1 and CDR2 (germline): SGDLS, YYNGEE. V was pared by 0 bases and J by 9 bases, with 3 bases of the junction left unmatched. CDR3 length: 13 amino acids. The DNA for the CDR3 is TGTGCCAGCAGCGTAGAGACAGGGGTGACGCAGTATTTT. Translating gives CASSVETGVTQYF.

CDR3 in DNA: TGTGCCAGCAGCTTTGGGACTAGCGGATACAATGAGCAGTTCTTC. This translates into CASSFGTSGYNEQFF. V usage is TRBV5-4 and J usage is TRBJ2-1; 11 positions agree with TRBD2. V was clipped by 2 bases and J by 4 bases; unmatched bases: 2. The CDR3 is made up of 15 amino acids. The germline V gene encodes CDR1 SGHNT and CDR2 YYREEE (reference sequence).

This clone was picked up a small number of times. The V call is TRBV7-8, the J call TRBJ1-1; maybe TRBD1 (6 bases). In germline, CDR1 is SGHVS, CDR2 FQNEAQ. The CDR3 loop spans 13 amino acids. V was cut by 3 bases and J by 4 bases, with 9 bases left in between. Written as DNA, the CDR3 is TGTGCCAGCAGCTTTCGGGACATCACTGAAGCTTTCTTT. Its translation is CASSFRDITEAFF.

The rearrangement links TRBV9 to TRBJ2-3; D not certain. The V end lost 1 base, the J end lost 0 bases, and 6 bases lay between the germline ends. Germline V gene sequence: CDR1 SGDLS, CDR2 YYNGEE. The CDR3 spans 14 residues. DNA for the CDR3: TGTGCCAGCAGCGTATCGTCTAGCACAGATACGCAGTATTTT. This gives the protein CASSVSSSTDTQYF.